The 25 T cell receptor beta chains listed next were all sequenced from one sample in a study of T cell responses to AZD1222 COVID-19 vaccine. TCRdb's copy holds only in-frame clones and misses some; the assay was immunoSEQ multiplex PCR. The sample yields fewer than 150,000 clones, nearly 90% seen once. The input for sequencing was peripheral blood, taken 28 days after the second AZD1222 dose. The source is an adult who received the AZD1222 COVID-19 vaccine.

This sequence joins TRBV30 and TRBJ1-3; perhaps TRBD1 as D (5 bases). Germline CDR1 reads GTSNPN; CDR2 reads SVGIG (reference sequence). With 1 base removed from V and 5 bases from J, the gap between germline ends came to 12 bases. This CDR3 is built from 14 residues. The CDR3 sequence is CAWSAASGRNTIYF. CDR3 coding DNA: TGTGCCTGGAGTGCGGCATCAGGGAGAAACACCATATATTTT.

The chain links TRBV30 to TRBJ1-2; maybe TRBD1 (5 bases). Trimming shortened V by 1 base and J by 8 bases, and 17 bases separated the two germline ends. The CDR3 is 14 amino acids. Germline-derived CDR1 and CDR2 are GTSNPN and SVGIG (reference sequence). The CDR3 coding sequence is TGTGCCTGGAGTGGGACAACTTACTATGAGGGCTACACCTTC. It is translated as CAWSGTTYYEGYTF.

The chain couples TRBV25-1 to TRBJ2-3, with TRBD2 matching 8 bases. Trimming took 6 bases from V and 6 from J; bases not matched to a gene: 8. CDR1 is MGHDK, CDR2 SYGVNS, per germline. This CDR3 is 14 amino acids long. The chain's CDR3 is CASRQAGATDTQYF. DNA for the CDR3: TGTGCCAGCAGACAAGCGGGAGCCACCGATACGCAGTATTTT.

This chain links TRBV19 with TRBJ2-7, with no clear D. The CDR3 sequence is 16 residues long. Germline loops: CDR1 LNHDA, CDR2 SQIVND (reference sequence). Trimming removed 3 bases from V and 2 bases from J, with 17 bases in between. The DNA of the CDR3 is TGTGCCAGTAGTATTAGTCGTGGGATCTCTACCTACGAGCAGTACTTC. Its translation is CASSISRGISTYEQYF.

The chain links TRBV5-1 to TRBJ1-1, with 7 bases aligning to TRBD1. Trimming removed 1 base from V and 1 base from J; junction bases left unmatched: 4. CDR3 size: 15 residues. Germline assignment: CDR1 SGHRS and CDR2 YFSETQ. The DNA of the CDR3 is TGCGCCAGCAGCTTGCCGACAGGGACGAACACTGAAGCTTTCTTT. This codes for CASSLPTGTNTEAFF.

V is TRBV30 and J is TRBJ2-7, with 9 bases matching TRBD2. J gave up 3 bases and V 7 bases, and 13 bases lay outside the gene matches. The CDR3 covers 15 residues. Germline CDR1 and CDR2: GTSNPN and SVGIG (reference sequence). This CDR3 is CALGWREGRIYEQYF. The CDR3 DNA follows: TGTGCCTTGGGGTGGCGGGAGGGCCGAATCTACGAGCAGTACTTC.

This clone was seen a single time. This rearrangement joins TRBV3-1 (or the pseudogene TRBV3-2) to TRBJ2-7; 9 nucleotides agree with TRBD2. CDR1 LGHDT and CDR2 YNNKEL come from the germline V gene (reference sequence). CDR3 length: 14 amino acids. V lost 3 bases and J lost 7; bases outside the gene matches: 7. As DNA, the CDR3 is TGTGCCAGCAGCCAGGGCGGGAGGGCCGGAGAGCAGTACTTC. As protein: CASSQGGRAGEQYF.

The chain carries TRBV2 and TRBJ1-4; D may be TRBD1 (6 bases). With 10 bases removed from V and 6 bases from J, the gap between germline ends came to 15 bases. Germline CDR1 is SNHLY and CDR2 is FYNNEI. The CDR3 contains 13 residues. The CDR3 DNA reads as TGTGCCACCCGGTCGGGGGCTGATGAAAAACTGTTTTTT. Translating gives CATRSGADEKLFF.

The CDR3 spells CASSPLSYEQYF. Here the CDR3 DNA reads TGTGCCAGCAGCCCTCTTTCGTACGAGCAGTACTTC. This chain joins TRBV7-8 and TRBJ2-7; D is undetermined. The CDR3 length is 12 residues. Trimming pared 5 bases from V and 4 bases from J, leaving 9 bases between. Germline assignment: CDR1 SGHVS and CDR2 FQNEAQ.

The chain joins TRBV7-9 to TRBJ1-2, with TRBD1 as a possible D gene (5 bases). In germline, CDR1 is SEHNR, CDR2 FQNEAQ (reference sequence). CDR3 length equals 14 residues. Deletions cut 6 bases from V and 4 bases from J, with 15 bases between. The CDR3 here is CASSPTWDFYGYTF. The CDR3 DNA follows: TGTGCCAGCAGTCCCACGTGGGACTTCTATGGCTACACCTTC.

The genes are TRBV2 and TRBJ1-2; 9 bases agree with TRBD1. Germline V gives CDR1 SNHLY, CDR2 FYNNEI. The CDR3 length is 16 residues. Trimming took 5 bases from V and 6 from J; bases not matched to a gene: 13. CDR3 nucleotides: TGTGCCAGCAGTTTCCGGGGGATGAGGACAGGGGATGGCTACACCTTC. It translates to CASSFRGMRTGDGYTF.

The J gene is TRBJ2-1, the V gene TRBV7-8; the D gene is possibly TRBD2 (6 bases). V lost 5 bases, J lost 0 bases, and 14 bases lay in between. This CDR3 is built from 16 residues. Per germline, CDR1 SGHVS and CDR2 FQNEAQ. Here the CDR3 reads CASSPQLGGSYNEQFF. In nucleotides, the CDR3 is TGTGCCAGCAGCCCGCAGCTGGGAGGCTCCTACAATGAGCAGTTCTTC.

The gene calls are TRBV6-4 and TRBJ1-2; no clear D gene. Germline CDR1 and CDR2: MRHNA and SNTAGT. The CDR3 covers 13 residues. With 5 bases removed from V and 0 bases from J, the gap between germline ends came to 7 bases. In nucleotides, the CDR3 is TGTGCCAGCAGTTCACAGCCTAACTATGGCTACACCTTC. This gives the protein CASSSQPNYGYTF.

The genes are TRBV10-3 and TRBJ2-1, with TRBD2 matching over 15 bases. The J segment lost 0 bases and the V segment lost 6 bases, leaving 12 bases of the junction unmatched. The CDR3 spans 20 residues. Germline V gives CDR1 ENHRY, CDR2 SYGVKD. The CDR3 loop reads CAIRPGGGTSGGTSYNEQFF. Here the CDR3 DNA reads TGTGCCATCAGACCGGGCGGAGGGACTAGCGGGGGGACCTCCTACAATGAGCAGTTCTTC.

V is TRBV3-1 (or the pseudogene TRBV3-2) and J is TRBJ2-7; TRBD2 matches 9 bases. Looked up from germline, CDR1 is LGHDT and CDR2 is YNNKEL (reference sequence). The length of the CDR3 is 13 residues. The trim removed 6 bases at V and 6 bases at J, leaving 6 bases unmatched. CDR3 amino acids: CASRASGKGEQYF. In DNA form, the CDR3 reads TGTGCCAGCAGAGCTAGCGGGAAAGGCGAGCAGTACTTC.

This chain links TRBV7-2 with TRBJ2-7; D remains unclear. The V gene lost 1 base and the J gene lost 0 bases, with 10 bases spanning the gap. CDR1 and CDR2 from the germline V gene are SGHTA and FQGNSA. The CDR3 runs to 15 residues. The CDR3 DNA reads as TGTGCCAGCAGCTTAGGGGTAGGATACTCCTACGAGCAGTACTTC. Translating gives CASSLGVGYSYEQYF.

The J gene is TRBJ2-7, the V gene TRBV5-1; D is possibly TRBD1 (6 bases). The germline V and J ends were trimmed by 6 bases and 7 bases, with 20 bases remaining between them. There are 14 residues in the CDR3. CDR1 and CDR2 (germline): SGHRS, YFSETQ. The CDR3 DNA reads TGCGCCAGCACCCCAGGGGCCCGGTGGGCAGAGCAGTACTTC. Encoded protein: CASTPGARWAEQYF.

With regard to this clone: One junction end disagrees with the germline gene, perhaps due to a read error. J is TRBJ2-1 and V is TRBV19, with TRBD2 matching over 7 bases. This CDR3 is 15 amino acids long. CDR1 LNHDA and CDR2 SQIVND come from the germline V gene (reference sequence). The CDR3 sequence is CASSIDSSGTSRRVF. CDR3 DNA sequence: TGTGCCAGTAGTATAGATAGCAGCGGGACGTCGAGAAGAGTCTTC.

The count of this clone is one. V gene TRBV19 combines with J gene TRBJ1-4; a weak D match, TRBD1 (6 bases). CDR3 length: 14 amino acids. Trimming left V 5 bases short and J 7 bases short, with 14 bases between. CDR1 is LNHDA, CDR2 SQIVND, per germline (reference sequence). The CDR3 DNA reads as TGTGCCAGTAGTCCGCAGGGGACTGGTGAAAAACTGTTTTTT. It encodes CASSPQGTGEKLFF.

This clone occurred once. CDR3 sequence (DNA): TGCGCCAGCAGCCGGGTTGGAGGGACAACTAATGAAAAACTGTTTTTT. Translating gives CASSRVGGTTNEKLFF. The chain is built from TRBV4-3 and TRBJ1-4; D gene ambiguous. The V and J ends lost 4 bases and 0 bases respectively, with 12 bases between them. The CDR3 is 16 amino acids. Per germline, CDR1 LGHNA and CDR2 YSLEER.

This rearrangement joins TRBV7-3 to TRBJ2-5; D uncertain. Per the germline V gene, CDR1 is SGHTA and CDR2 is FQGTGA. Trimming pared 5 bases from V and 7 bases from J, leaving 8 bases between. The CDR3 length is 11 residues. The chain's CDR3 is CASSPSATQYF. As DNA, the CDR3 is TGTGCCAGCAGCCCCTCGGCGACCCAGTACTTC.

The chain has TRBV5-6 and TRBJ1-3; 12 bases map to TRBD1. Germline loops: CDR1 SGHDT, CDR2 YYEEEE. The CDR3 contains 18 residues. V trimming: 3 bases; J trimming: 7 bases; junction bases outside the gene matches: 14. The CDR3 bases are TGTGCCAGCAGCTCCTTCCAGGGACAGGGGGCAAAGGGGAACACCATATATTTT. It is translated as CASSSFQGQGAKGNTIYF.

The chain uses TRBV5-1 and TRBJ2-2; D is perhaps TRBD2 (6 bases). Trimming took off 2 bases at V and 6 bases at J, with 14 bases between the two ends. This CDR3 spans 15 amino acids. The V gene's germline CDR1 is SGHRS and CDR2 YFSETQ. The CDR3 DNA sequence: TGCGCCAGCAGCTTCGGACATGGGGAGGCCGGGGAGCTGTTTTTT. This translates into CASSFGHGEAGELFF. Filled out from reference TRBV5-1 and TRBJ2-2, the complete variable domain reads KAGVTQTPRYLIKTRGQQVTLSCSPISGHRSVSWYQQTPGQGLQFLFEYFSETQRNKGNFPGRFSGRQFSNSRSEMNVSTLELGDSALYLCASSFGHGEAGELFFGEGSRLTVL.

J is TRBJ1-2 and V is TRBV20-1; D may be TRBD1 (5 bases). The length of the CDR3 is 10 residues. V was shortened by 6 bases and J by 3 bases, with 5 bases between the two germline ends. The germline CDR1 and CDR2 sequences are DFQATT and SNEGSKA (reference sequence). The CDR3 spells CSAGDYGYTF. The CDR3 nucleotides read TGCAGTGCGGGGGACTATGGCTACACCTTC.

The chain combines TRBV7-9 with TRBJ1-6; D not certain. CDR1 and CDR2 (germline): SEHNR, FQNEAQ (reference sequence). V was clipped by 6 bases and J by 1 base, with 7 bases between them. CDR3 length equals 14 residues. The CDR3 coding sequence is TGTGCCAGCAGTCCTGTTTCCTATAATTCACCCCTCCACTTT. It encodes CASSPVSYNSPLHF.